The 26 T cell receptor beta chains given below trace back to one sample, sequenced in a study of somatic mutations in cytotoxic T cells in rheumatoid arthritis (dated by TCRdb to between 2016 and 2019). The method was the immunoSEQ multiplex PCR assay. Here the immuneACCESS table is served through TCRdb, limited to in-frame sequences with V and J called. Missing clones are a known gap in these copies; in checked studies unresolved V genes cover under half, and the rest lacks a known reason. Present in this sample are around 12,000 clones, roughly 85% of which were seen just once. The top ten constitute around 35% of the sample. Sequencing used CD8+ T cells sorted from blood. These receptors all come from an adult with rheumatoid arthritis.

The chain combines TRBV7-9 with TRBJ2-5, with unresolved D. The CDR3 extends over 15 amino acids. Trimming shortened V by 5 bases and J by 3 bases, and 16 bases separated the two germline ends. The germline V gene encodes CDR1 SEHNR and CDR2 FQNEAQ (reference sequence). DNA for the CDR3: TGTGCCAGCAGCCCCGTAAGGAGTTGGGAAGAGACCCAGTACTTC. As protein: CASSPVRSWEETQYF.

The DNA of the CDR3 is TGTGCCAGCAGCCAAGAGTCCCCAACGATTTGGGGTGAGCAGTTCTTC. This codes for CASSQESPTIWGEQFF. This rearrangement joins TRBV4-2 to TRBJ2-1; D is unclear. Germline CDR1 is LGHNA and CDR2 is YNFKEQ. The CDR3 spans 16 residues. Trimming took off 0 bases at V and 9 bases at J, with 18 bases between the two ends.

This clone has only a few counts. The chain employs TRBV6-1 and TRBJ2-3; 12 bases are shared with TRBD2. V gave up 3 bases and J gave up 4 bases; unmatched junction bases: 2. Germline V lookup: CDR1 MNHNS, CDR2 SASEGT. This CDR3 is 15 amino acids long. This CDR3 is CASSETSGGPDTQYF. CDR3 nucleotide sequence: TGTGCCAGCAGTGAGACTAGCGGGGGTCCAGATACGCAGTATTTT.

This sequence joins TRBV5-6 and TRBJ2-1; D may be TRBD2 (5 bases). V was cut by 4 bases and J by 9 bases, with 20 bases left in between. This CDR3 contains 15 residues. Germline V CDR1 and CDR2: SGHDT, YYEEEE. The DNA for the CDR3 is TGTGCCAGCAGCCCTGGAGCTCTAGCTGCGGGTGAGCAGTTCTTC. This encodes CASSPGALAAGEQFF.

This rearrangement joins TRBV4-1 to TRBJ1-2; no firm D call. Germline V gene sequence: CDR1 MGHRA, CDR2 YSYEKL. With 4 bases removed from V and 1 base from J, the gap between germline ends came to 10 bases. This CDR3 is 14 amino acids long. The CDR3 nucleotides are TGCGCCAGCAGCCCCCAAGCGGTTAACTATGGCTACACCTTC. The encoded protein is CASSPQAVNYGYTF.

Written as DNA, the CDR3 is TGTGCCAGCAGTTTAGGGCCCAGACAGGTTTTCACTGAAGCTTTCTTT. Amino acid sequence: CASSLGPRQVFTEAFF. This chain uses TRBV27 with TRBJ1-1; D might be TRBD1 (6 bases). This CDR3 is built from 16 residues. Trimming shortened V by 2 bases and J by 4 bases, and 17 bases separated the two germline ends. Germline CDR1 reads MNHEY; CDR2 reads SMNVEV (reference sequence).

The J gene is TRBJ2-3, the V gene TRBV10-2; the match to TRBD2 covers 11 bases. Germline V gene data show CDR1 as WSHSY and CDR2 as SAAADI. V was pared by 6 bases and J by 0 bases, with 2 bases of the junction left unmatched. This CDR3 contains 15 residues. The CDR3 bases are TGCGCCAGCAGGACTAGCGGGATAAGCACAGATACGCAGTATTTT. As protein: CASRTSGISTDTQYF.

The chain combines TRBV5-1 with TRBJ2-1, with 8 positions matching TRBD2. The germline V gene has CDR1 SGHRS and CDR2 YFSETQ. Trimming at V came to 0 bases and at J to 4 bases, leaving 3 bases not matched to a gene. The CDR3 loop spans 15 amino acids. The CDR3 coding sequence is TGCGCCAGCAGCTTGGTGACTAGCGCATACAATGAGCAGTTCTTC. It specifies CASSLVTSAYNEQFF. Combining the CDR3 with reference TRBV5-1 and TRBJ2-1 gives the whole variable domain KAGVTQTPRYLIKTRGQQVTLSCSPISGHRSVSWYQQTPGQGLQFLFEYFSETQRNKGNFPGRFSGRQFSNSRSEMNVSTLELGDSALYLCASSLVTSAYNEQFFGPGTRLTVL.

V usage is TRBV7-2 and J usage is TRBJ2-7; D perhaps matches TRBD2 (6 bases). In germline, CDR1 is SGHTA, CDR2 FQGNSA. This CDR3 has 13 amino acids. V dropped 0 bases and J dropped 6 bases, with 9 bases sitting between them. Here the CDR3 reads CASSLARDGEQYF. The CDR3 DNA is TGTGCCAGCAGCTTAGCGCGGGATGGCGAGCAGTACTTC.

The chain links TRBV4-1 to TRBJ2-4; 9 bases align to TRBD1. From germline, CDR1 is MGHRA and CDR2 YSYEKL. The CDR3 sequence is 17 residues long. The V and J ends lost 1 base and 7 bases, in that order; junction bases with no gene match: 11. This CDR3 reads CASSQVQTGTGMNIQYF. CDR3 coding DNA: TGCGCCAGCAGCCAAGTTCAAACCGGGACAGGGATGAACATTCAGTACTTC.

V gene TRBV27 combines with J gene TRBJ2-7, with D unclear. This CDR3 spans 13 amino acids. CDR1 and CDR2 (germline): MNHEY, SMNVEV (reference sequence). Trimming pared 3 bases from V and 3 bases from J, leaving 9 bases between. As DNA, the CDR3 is TGTGCCAGCAGTTTGAGCCCCGTCTACGAGCAGTACTTC. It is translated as CASSLSPVYEQYF.

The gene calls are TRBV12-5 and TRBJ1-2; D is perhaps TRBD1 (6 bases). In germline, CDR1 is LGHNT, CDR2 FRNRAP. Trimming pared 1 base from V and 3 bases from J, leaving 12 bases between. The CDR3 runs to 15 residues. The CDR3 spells CASGLAPPGDYGYTF. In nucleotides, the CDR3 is TGTGCTAGTGGTTTGGCCCCCCCAGGGGACTATGGCTACACCTTC.

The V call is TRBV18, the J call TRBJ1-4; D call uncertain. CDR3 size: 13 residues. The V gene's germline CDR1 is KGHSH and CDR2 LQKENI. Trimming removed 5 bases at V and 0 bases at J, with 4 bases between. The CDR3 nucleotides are TGTGCCAGCTCAAGGCCAACTAATGAAAAACTGTTTTTT. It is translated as CASSRPTNEKLFF.

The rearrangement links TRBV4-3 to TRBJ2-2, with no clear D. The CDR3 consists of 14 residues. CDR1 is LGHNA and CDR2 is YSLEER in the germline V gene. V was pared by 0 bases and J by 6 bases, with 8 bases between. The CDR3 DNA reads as TGCGCCAGCAGCCAAGATACCGTAGCCGGGGAGCTGTTTTTT. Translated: CASSQDTVAGELFF.

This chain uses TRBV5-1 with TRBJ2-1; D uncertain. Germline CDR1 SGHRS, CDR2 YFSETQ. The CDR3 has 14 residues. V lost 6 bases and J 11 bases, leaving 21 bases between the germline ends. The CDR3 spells CASNPVSDGEQQFF. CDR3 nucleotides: TGCGCCAGCAACCCGGTGTCCGACGGTGAACAGCAGTTCTTC. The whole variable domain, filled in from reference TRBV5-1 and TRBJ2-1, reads KAGVTQTPRYLIKTRGQQVTLSCSPISGHRSVSWYQQTPGQGLQFLFEYFSETQRNKGNFPGRFSGRQFSNSRSEMNVSTLELGDSALYLCASNPVSDGEQQFFGPGTRLTVL.

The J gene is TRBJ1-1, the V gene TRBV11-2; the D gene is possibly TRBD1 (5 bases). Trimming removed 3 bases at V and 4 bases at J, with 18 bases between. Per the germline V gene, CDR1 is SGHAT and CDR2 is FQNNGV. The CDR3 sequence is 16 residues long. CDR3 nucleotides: TGTGCCAGCAGCTTTCACCGAGGGGACCTTACCACTGAAGCTTTCTTT. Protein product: CASSFHRGDLTTEAFF.

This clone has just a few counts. This CDR3 reads CASSPVVGSSYEQYF. The CDR3 nucleotides read TGTGCCAGCAGCCCAGTGGTGGGGAGCTCCTACGAGCAGTACTTC. This rearrangement joins TRBV9 to TRBJ2-7, with a tentative D call TRBD2 (5 bases). V was trimmed by 4 bases and J by 0 bases, leaving 14 bases between them. CDR3 length: 15 residues. Germline CDR1 reads SGDLS; CDR2 reads YYNGEE.

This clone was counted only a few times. The CDR3 DNA sequence: TGTGCCAGTAGTAGCCAGGGGGGAGGGCCCTACGAGCAGTACTTC. Translated: CASSSQGGGPYEQYF. The genes are TRBV19 and TRBJ2-7, with D perhaps matching TRBD1 or TRBD2 (7 bases each). Trimming cost V 4 bases and J 2 bases, with 15 bases left between them. CDR1 LNHDA and CDR2 SQIVND come from the germline V gene (reference sequence). This CDR3 contains 15 residues.

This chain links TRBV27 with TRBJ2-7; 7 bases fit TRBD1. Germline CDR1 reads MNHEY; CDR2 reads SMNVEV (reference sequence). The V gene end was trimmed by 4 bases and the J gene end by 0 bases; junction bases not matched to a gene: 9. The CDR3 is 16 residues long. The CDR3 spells CASSSMRGGASYEQYF. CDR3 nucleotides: TGTGCCAGCAGTTCGATGCGAGGGGGCGCCTCCTACGAGCAGTACTTC.

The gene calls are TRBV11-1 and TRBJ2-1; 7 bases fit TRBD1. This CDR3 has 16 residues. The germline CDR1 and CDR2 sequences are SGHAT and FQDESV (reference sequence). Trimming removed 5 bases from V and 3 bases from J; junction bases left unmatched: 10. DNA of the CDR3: TGTGCCAGCAGCGACGGCCGGGACAGTAACTACAATGAGCAGTTCTTC. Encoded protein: CASSDGRDSNYNEQFF.

CDR3 bases: TGCGCCAGCAGCCAATCAGGGGAGGACTATGGCTACACCTTC. Translated, it gives CASSQSGEDYGYTF. The chain joins TRBV4-1 to TRBJ1-2, with D possibly being TRBD1 (6 bases). There are 14 residues in the CDR3. Looked up from germline, CDR1 is MGHRA and CDR2 is YSYEKL. With 2 bases removed from V and 3 bases from J, the gap between germline ends came to 10 bases.

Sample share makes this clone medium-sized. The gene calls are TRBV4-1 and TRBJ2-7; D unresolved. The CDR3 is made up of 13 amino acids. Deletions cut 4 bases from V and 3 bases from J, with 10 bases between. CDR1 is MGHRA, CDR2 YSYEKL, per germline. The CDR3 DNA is TGCGCCAGCAGCCCTGCCCAGTTCTACGAGCAGTACTTC. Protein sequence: CASSPAQFYEQYF.

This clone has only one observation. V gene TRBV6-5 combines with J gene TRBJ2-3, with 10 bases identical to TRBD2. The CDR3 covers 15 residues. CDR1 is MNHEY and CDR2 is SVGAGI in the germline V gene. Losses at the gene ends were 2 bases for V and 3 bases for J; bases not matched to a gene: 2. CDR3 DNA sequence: TGTGCCAGCAGTTACGAGACTAGCGGGACAGATACGCAGTATTTT. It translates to CASSYETSGTDTQYF.

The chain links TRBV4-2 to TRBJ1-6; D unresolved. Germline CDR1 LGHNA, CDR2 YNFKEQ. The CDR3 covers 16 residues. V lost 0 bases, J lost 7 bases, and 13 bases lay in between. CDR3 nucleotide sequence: TGTGCCAGCAGCCAAGAAGGAGAATCCCCAAATTCACCCCTCCACTTT. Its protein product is CASSQEGESPNSPLHF.

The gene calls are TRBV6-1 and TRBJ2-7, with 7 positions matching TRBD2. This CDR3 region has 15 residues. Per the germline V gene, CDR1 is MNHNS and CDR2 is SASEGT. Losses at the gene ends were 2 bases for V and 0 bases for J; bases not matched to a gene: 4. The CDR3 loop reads CASSETGGSSYEQYF. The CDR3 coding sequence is TGTGCCAGCAGTGAAACCGGCGGGAGCTCCTACGAGCAGTACTTC.

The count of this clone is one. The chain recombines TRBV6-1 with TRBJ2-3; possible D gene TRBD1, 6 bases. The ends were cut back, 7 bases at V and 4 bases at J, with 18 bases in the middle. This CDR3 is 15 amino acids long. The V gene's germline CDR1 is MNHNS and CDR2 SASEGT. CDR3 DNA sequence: TGTGCCAGCAAAGGTACAGGGTTTAGTGCAGATACGCAGTATTTT. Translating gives CASKGTGFSADTQYF.